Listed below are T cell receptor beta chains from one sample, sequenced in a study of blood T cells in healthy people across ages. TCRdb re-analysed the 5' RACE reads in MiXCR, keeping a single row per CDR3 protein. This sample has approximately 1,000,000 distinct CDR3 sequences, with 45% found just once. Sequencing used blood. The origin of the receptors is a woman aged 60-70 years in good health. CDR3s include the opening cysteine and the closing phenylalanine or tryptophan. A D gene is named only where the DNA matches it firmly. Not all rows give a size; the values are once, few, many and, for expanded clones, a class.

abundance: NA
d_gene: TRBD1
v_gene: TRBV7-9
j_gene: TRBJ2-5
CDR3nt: TGTGCCAGCAGCGACGGACAGGGCGGGGAGTACCAAGAGACCCAGTACTTC
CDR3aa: CASSDGQGGEYQETQYF

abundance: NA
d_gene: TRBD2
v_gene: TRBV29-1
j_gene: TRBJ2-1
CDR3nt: TGCAGCGTTGGACCCCTGGGACTAGCGGGTTACAATGAGCAGTTCTTC
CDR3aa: CSVGPLGLAGYNEQFF

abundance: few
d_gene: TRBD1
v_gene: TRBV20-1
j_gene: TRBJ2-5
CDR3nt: TGCAGTGCTAGCAGGGGGCCTAGAGAGACCCAGTACTTC
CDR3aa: CSASRGPRETQYF

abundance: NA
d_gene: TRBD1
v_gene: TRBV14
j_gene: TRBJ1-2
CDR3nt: TGTGCCAGCAGCCACGCGACAGGGGCCCTCTATGGCTACACCTTC
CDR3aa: CASSHATGALYGYTF

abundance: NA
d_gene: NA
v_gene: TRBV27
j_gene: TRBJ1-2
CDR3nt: TGTGCCAGCAGCCCCCTGACGGAAAACTATGGCTACACCTTC
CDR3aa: CASSPLTENYGYTF

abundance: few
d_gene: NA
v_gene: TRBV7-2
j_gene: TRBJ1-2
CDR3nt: TGTGCCAGCAGCTTAAAAAGGGACCCTATCTATGGCTACACCTTC
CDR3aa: CASSLKRDPIYGYTF

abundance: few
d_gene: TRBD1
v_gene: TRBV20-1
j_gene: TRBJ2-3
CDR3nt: TGCAGTGCTTTGGACAGGGTCGGGCCAGATACGCAGTATTTT
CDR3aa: CSALDRVGPDTQYF

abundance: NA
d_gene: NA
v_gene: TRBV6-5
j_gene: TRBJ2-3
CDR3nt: TGTGCCAGCAGTTACGACTGGGGCACAGATACGCAGTATTTT
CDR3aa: CASSYDWGTDTQYF

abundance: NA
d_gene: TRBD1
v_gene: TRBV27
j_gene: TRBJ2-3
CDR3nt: TGTGCCAGCAGTTTTAAGGGGGCTGGCAGTAGGGCAGATACGCAGTATTTT
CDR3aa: CASSFKGAGSRADTQYF

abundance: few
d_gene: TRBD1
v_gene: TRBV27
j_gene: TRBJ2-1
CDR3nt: TGTGCCAGCAGTACCCGGACAGGAATCAACAATGAGCAGTTCTTC
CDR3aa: CASSTRTGINNEQFF

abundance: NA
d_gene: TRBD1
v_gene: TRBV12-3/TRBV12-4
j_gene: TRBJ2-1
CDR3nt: TGTGCCAGCAGACGGACAGGGGGCTCCTACAATGAGCAGTTCTTC
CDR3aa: CASRRTGGSYNEQFF

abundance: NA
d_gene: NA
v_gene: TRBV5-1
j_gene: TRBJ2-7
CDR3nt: TGCGCCAGCAGCAGGGACGGGCAAGGGCCATACGAGCAGTACTTC
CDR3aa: CASSRDGQGPYEQYF

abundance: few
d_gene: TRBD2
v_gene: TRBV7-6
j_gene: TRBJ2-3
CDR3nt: TGTGCCAGCAGCTTAAGGAGGGACTACACAGATACGCAGTATTTT
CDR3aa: CASSLRRDYTDTQYF

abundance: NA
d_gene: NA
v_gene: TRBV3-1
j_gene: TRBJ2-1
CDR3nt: TGTGCCAGCAGCCAAGATCAGGCGACGATAGGCAATGAGCAGTTCTTC
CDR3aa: CASSQDQATIGNEQFF